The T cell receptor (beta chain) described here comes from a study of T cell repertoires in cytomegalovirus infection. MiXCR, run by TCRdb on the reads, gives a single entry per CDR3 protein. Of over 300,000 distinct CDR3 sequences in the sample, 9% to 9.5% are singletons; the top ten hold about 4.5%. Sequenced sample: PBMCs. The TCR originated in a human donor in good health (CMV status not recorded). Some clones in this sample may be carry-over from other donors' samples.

CDR3 sequence (DNA): TGCAGTGCCAGCTCGGGGGCAACTAACTATGGCTACACCTTC. Amino acids: CSASSGATNYGYTF. The V call is TRBV20-1, the J call TRBJ1-2; weak D call: TRBD1 (6 bases). CDR3 length: 14 amino acids. The V gene's germline CDR1 is DFQATT and CDR2 SNEGSKA (reference sequence). The ends were cut back, 6 bases at V and 0 bases at J, with 14 bases in the middle.